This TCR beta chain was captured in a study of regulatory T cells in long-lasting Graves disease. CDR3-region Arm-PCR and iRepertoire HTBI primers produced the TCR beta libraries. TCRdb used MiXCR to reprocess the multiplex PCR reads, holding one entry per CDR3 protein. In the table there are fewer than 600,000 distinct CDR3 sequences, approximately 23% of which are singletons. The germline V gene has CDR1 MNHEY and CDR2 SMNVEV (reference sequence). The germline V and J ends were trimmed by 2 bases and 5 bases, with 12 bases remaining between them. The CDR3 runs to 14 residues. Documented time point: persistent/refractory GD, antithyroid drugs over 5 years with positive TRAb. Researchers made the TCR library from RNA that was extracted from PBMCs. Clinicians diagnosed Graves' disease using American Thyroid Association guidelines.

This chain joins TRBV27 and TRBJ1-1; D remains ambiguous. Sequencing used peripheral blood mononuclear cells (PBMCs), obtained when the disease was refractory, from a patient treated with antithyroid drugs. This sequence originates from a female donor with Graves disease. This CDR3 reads CASSLGPRGTEAFF. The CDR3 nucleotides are TGTGCCAGCAGTTTAGGTCCCAGAGGGACTGAAGCTTTCTTT.